This is a list of T cell receptor beta chains from one sample in a study of blood T cell repertoires in COVID-19. Measured with immunoSEQ multiplex PCR; TCRdb has only the in-frame clones, and not every one. The sample holds 150,000 to 180,000 clones, approximately 86% seen once. The specimen sequenced was peripheral blood. The receptors were sampled from a man in his fifties or sixties with COVID-19, enrolled during active disease. CDR3s include the opening cysteine and the closing phenylalanine or tryptophan. D genes are given only for firm matches. Size tells how often a clone was seen (once, few, many) or the class of an expanded clone, and some rows leave it out.

v_call	clone_size	j_call	d_call	cdr3_nt	cdr3_aa
TRBV7-2	.	TRBJ1-6	.	TGTGCCAGTAAGCTTATATCGTTTCCGCGTGAGAATTCACCCCTCCACTTT	CASKLISFPRENSPLHF
TRBV15	.	TRBJ2-3	.	TGTGCCACCAGCAGGGGGCCGGATACGCAGTATTTT	CATSRGPDTQYF
TRBV7-8	.	TRBJ1-1	.	TGTGCCAGCAGCTTTCAGGAAAACACTGAAGCTTTCTTT	CASSFQENTEAFF
TRBV7-2	.	TRBJ2-7	TRBD1	TGTGCCAGCAGCCAAGGACAGGTTAAGGACGAGCAGTACTTC	CASSQGQVKDEQYF
TRBV5-6	.	TRBJ2-1	TRBD2	TGTGCCAGCAGCTTGGGACTAGCAAATGAGCAGTTCTTC	CASSLGLANEQFF
TRBV6-2/TRBV6-3	.	TRBJ2-7	.	TGTGCCAGCAGTTACAGCGGTCTCTACGAGCAGTACTTC	CASSYSGLYEQYF
TRBV11-2	.	TRBJ1-4	.	TGTGCCAGCAGCCGAGGATCAGCAACTAATGAAAAACTGTTTTTT	CASSRGSATNEKLFF
TRBV7-8	.	TRBJ1-5	TRBD1	TGTGCCAGCAGCACAGGGGTGGCTCAGCCCCAGCATTTT	CASSTGVAQPQHF
TRBV15	.	TRBJ1-2	TRBD1	TGTGCCACCAGCAGAGATCTGGCAGGGGGTGGTGGCTACACCTTC	CATSRDLAGGGGYTF
TRBV29-1	.	TRBJ1-5	.	TGCAGCCCAACTAATAGCAATCAGCCCCAGCATTTT	CSPTNSNQPQHF
TRBV10-2	few	TRBJ1-2	.	TGCGCCAGCGGAAGTGGGCAGGGTGGCTACACCTTC	CASGSGQGGYTF
TRBV9	.	TRBJ2-5	.	TGTGCCAGCAGCGTAGGGAGTGGCGAGACCCAGTACTTC	CASSVGSGETQYF
TRBV4-3	.	TRBJ1-1	.	TGCGCCAGCAGCCAAGATACAGGGACGCGGGCTGAAGCTTTCTTT	CASSQDTGTRAEAFF
TRBV10-3	.	TRBJ1-6	.	TGTGCCACAAGACAGCTAGATAATTCACCCCTCCACTTT	CATRQLDNSPLHF
TRBV30	.	TRBJ1-5	.	TGTGCCTGGAGTCCGGAGGGTTTAAGCAATCAGCCCCAGCATTTT	CAWSPEGLSNQPQHF
TRBV6-5	.	TRBJ2-1	.	TGTGCCAGCAGGCGGGCCCAGGGGAATGAGCAGTTCTTC	CASRRAQGNEQFF
TRBV6-6	.	TRBJ2-3	TRBD2	TGTGCCAGCAGCCTAGGACTAGCGCGAAACACAGATACGCAGTATTTT	CASSLGLARNTDTQYF
TRBV27	.	TRBJ1-1	.	TGTGCCAGCAGTTTTTCGTATGGTAGGGGCACTGAAGCTTTCTTT	CASSFSYGRGTEAFF
TRBV7-9	.	TRBJ1-1	TRBD1	TGTGCCAGCAGCTCTGGACAGGGGCCTTGGACTGAAGCTTTCTTT	CASSSGQGPWTEAFF
TRBV9	.	TRBJ2-3	TRBD2	TGTGCCAGCAGCCCCATTCGGACTAGCAATAGGGCAGATACGCAGTATTTT	CASSPIRTSNRADTQYF
TRBV13	.	TRBJ1-6	.	TGTGCCAGCAGCTTAGGACAGGATAATTCACCCCTCCACTTT	CASSLGQDNSPLHF
TRBV7-3	.	TRBJ1-1	.	TGTGCCAGCAGCCCACAGGGAGTGAACACTGAAGCTTTCTTT	CASSPQGVNTEAFF
TRBV3-1/TRBV3-2	.	TRBJ2-7	TRBD2	TGTGCCAGCAGCCTGGGGAGGGGCTACGAGCAGTACTTC	CASSLGRGYEQYF
TRBV3-1/TRBV3-2	once	TRBJ2-7	TRBD2	TGTGCCAGCAGCCAAACGGTAAGCGGGGGCAAGTACTTC	CASSQTVSGGKYF
TRBV7-2	.	TRBJ2-3	TRBD2	TGTGCCAGCAGCTTAGCGGGGGGGTCCCCAGATACGCAGTATTTT	CASSLAGGSPDTQYF
TRBV7-3	few	TRBJ1-6	.	TGTGCCAGCAGCCGGGACAAAGATAATTCACCCCTCCACTTT	CASSRDKDNSPLHF
TRBV7-3	.	TRBJ1-2	.	TGTGCCAGCGGCCAGGGTACTAACTATGGCTACACCTTC	CASGQGTNYGYTF
TRBV5-1	.	TRBJ2-1	TRBD1	TGCGCCAGCGCAACAGGGGGGACTGGCAACAATGAGCAGTTCTTC	CASATGGTGNNEQFF
TRBV15	.	TRBJ1-5	.	TGTGCCACCAGCAGAAAAGGGGATCAGCCCCAGCATTTT	CATSRKGDQPQHF
TRBV5-8	.	TRBJ1-5	TRBD1	TGTGCCAGCAGCCGGGGGGACAGGGATCAGCCCCAGCATTTT	CASSRGDRDQPQHF
TRBV7-9	.	TRBJ2-1	.	TGTGCCAGCAGCTTAGCGGTCCTTCAGAATGAGCAGTTCTTC	CASSLAVLQNEQFF
TRBV11-1	.	TRBJ2-2	.	TGTGCCAGCAGCTTAGTTGGGCAGATGAACACCGGGGAGCTGTTTTTT	CASSLVGQMNTGELFF
TRBV11-2	.	TRBJ2-5	.	TGTGCCAGCAGCTTAACGGAGGAGACCCAGTACTTC	CASSLTEETQYF
TRBV6-2/TRBV6-3	once	TRBJ2-7	.	TGTGCCAGCAGTTACGCAGGGCGCCACGAGCAGTACTTC	CASSYAGRHEQYF
TRBV7-2	.	TRBJ1-6	TRBD1	TGTGCCAGCAGCTTAGACGGGATAACAGGGGGATCCCTCCACTTT	CASSLDGITGGSLHF
TRBV12-5	.	TRBJ1-1	TRBD1	TGTGCTAGTGGTATAGGACAGGGCTCGGCTTTCTTT	CASGIGQGSAFF
TRBV9	.	TRBJ2-7	.	TGTGCCAGCAGCAGGGGATACTCCTACGAGCAGTACTTC	CASSRGYSYEQYF